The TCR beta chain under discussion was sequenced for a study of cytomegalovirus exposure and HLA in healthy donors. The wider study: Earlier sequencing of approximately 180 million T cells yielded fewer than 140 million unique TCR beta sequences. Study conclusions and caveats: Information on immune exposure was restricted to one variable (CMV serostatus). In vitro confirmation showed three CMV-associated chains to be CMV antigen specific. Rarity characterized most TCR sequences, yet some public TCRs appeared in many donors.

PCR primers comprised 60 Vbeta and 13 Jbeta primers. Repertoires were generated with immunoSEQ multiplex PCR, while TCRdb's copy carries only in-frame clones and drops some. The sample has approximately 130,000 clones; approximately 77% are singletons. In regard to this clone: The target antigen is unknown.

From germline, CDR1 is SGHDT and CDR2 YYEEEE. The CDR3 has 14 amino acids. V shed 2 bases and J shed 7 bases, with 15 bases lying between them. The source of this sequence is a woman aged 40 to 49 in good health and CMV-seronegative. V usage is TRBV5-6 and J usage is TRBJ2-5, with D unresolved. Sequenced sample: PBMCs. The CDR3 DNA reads TGTGCCAGCAGCTTTCCTCCAAACGAGGCGACCCAGTACTTC. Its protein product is CASSFPPNEATQYF.